This TCR beta chain originates from a study of OX40 agonist ivuxolimab in advanced cancers. Study context: Of mixed ages from about 23 to 79 and averaging about 56 years, the group was roughly 85% male. Antecedent anti-PD-1, anti-PD-L1 or anti-CTLA-4 therapy was permissible, with around 40% having received some.

Findings and limits, study-wide: Dosing at 0.1 to 3.0 mg/kg was accompanied by clonal expansion of CD4+ and CD8+ blood T cells by week 6.

Germline CDR1 is MGHRA and CDR2 is YSYEKL. Trimming took 4 bases from V and 1 from J, leaving 5 bases between them. CDR3 length equals 13 residues. This clone was seen a few times. The target antigen is unknown. This table comes from immunoSEQ multiplex PCR, and its TCRdb copy is limited to in-frame clones, with some not included. The table records about 82,000 clones, over 80% of them present only once. This chain joins TRBV4-1 and TRBJ1-3; D gene uncertain. Source: CD4+ or CD8+ T cells sorted from blood, taken in a trial of the OX40 agonist ivuxolimab. The sequence was obtained from an adult with an advanced solid tumor such as melanoma, head and neck, liver or kidney cancer. The CDR3 nucleotides read TGCGCCAGCAGCCTCGGGTCTGGAAACACCATATATTTT. Translation: CASSLGSGNTIYF.